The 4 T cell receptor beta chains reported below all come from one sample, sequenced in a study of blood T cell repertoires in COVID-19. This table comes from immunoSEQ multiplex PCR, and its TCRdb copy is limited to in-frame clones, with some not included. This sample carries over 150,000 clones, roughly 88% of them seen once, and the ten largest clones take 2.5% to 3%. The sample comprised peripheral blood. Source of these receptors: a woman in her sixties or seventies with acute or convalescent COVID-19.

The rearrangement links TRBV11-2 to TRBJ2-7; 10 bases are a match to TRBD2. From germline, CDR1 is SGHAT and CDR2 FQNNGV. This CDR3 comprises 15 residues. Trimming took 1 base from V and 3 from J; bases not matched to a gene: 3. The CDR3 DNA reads TGTGCCAGCAGCTTAGTCCCTAGCGGGGGCTACGAGCAGTACTTC. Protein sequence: CASSLVPSGGYEQYF.

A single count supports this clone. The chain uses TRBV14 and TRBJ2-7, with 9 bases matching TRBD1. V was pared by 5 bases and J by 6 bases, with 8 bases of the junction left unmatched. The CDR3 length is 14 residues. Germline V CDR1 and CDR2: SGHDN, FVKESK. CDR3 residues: CASSLPGQGSEQYF. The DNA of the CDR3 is TGTGCCAGCAGCTTGCCGGGACAGGGCTCCGAGCAGTACTTC.

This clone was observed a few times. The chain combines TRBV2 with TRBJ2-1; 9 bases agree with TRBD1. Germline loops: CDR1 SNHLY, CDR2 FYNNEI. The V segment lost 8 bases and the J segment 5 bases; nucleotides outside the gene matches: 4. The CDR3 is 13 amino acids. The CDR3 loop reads CASRDRVDNEQFF. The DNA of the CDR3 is TGTGCCAGCCGGGACAGGGTCGACAATGAGCAGTTCTTC.

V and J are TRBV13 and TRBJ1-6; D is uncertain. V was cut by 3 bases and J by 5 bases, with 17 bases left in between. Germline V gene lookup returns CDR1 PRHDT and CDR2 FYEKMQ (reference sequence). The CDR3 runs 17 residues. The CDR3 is CASSFWGGNDHNSPLHF. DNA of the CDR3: TGTGCCAGCAGCTTTTGGGGAGGGAACGACCATAATTCACCCCTCCACTTT.